A selection of T cell receptor beta chains follows, all from one sample in a study of T cells in localized non-small cell lung cancer. Profiled with immunoSEQ multiplex PCR; TCRdb holds only in-frame clones, not every one. The table lists 35,000 to 45,000 clones, around nine tenths of them singletons. The material was peripheral blood, obtained before any cancer treatment. These receptor sequences come from a female donor aged 60 or older with stage I lung adenocarcinoma. CDR3s include the opening cysteine and the closing phenylalanine or tryptophan. Each record gives: V gene, J gene, D gene, clone size, CDR3 DNA, CDR3 protein. The D gene is left open where the match is weak. Size values are once, few and many counts, or a class for expanded clones, and some rows have none.

>TRBV29-1|TRBJ1-3|.|.
TGCAGCGTTGAAAGGAGAAACACCATATATTTT
CSVERRNTIYF
>TRBV5-5|TRBJ1-4|TRBD1|.
TGTGCCAGCAGATCGGGACAGGGGACTTCAACTAATGAAAAACTGTTTTTT
CASRSGQGTSTNEKLFF
>TRBV5-6|TRBJ1-2|.|.
TGTGCCAGCAGCTTGGGGGACTATGGCTACACCTTC
CASSLGDYGYTF
>TRBV7-9|TRBJ2-7|.|.
TGTGCCAGCAGCTCACCCCGGGGCGCATTTAACGAGCAGTACTTC
CASSSPRGAFNEQYF
>TRBV4-1|TRBJ1-2|.|.
TGCGCCAGCAGCCGAGTCGGTCTGTGGGGAGGCTACACCTTC
CASSRVGLWGGYTF
>TRBV7-6|TRBJ2-3|.|.
TGTGCCAGCAGCTTATCGTCACTAGGCTTCACAGATACGCAGTATTTT
CASSLSSLGFTDTQYF
>TRBV15|TRBJ2-2|.|.
TGTGCCACCAGCAGAGATGGTTCTAGGTGGGGGAACACCGGGGAGCTGTTTTTT
CATSRDGSRWGNTGELFF
>TRBV4-1|TRBJ2-1|.|.
TGCGCCAGCAGCCTCCACTCCTGGGGCGAGGGGGAGCAGTTCTTC
CASSLHSWGEGEQFF
>TRBV7-2|TRBJ2-3|TRBD2|.
TGTGCCAGCAGCTCTAGCGGGGGGACGGGAGATACGCAGTATTTT
CASSSSGGTGDTQYF
>TRBV9|TRBJ2-5|.|.
TGTGCCAGCAGCGTAGGATCGGCTAACCAAGAGACCCAGTACTTC
CASSVGSANQETQYF
>TRBV11-1|TRBJ2-3|.|.
TGTGCCAGCAGCCGAGAGCCGGATACGCAGTATTTT
CASSREPDTQYF
>TRBV11-2|TRBJ1-2|.|.
TGTGCCAGCAGCGGCAGGGGTTATCATGGCTACACCTTC
CASSGRGYHGYTF
>TRBV7-2|TRBJ2-1|.|once
TGTGCCAGCAGCTTAGTTTTAGCGCCTAATGAGCAGTTCTTC
CASSLVLAPNEQFF
>TRBV11-3|TRBJ2-7|TRBD2|.
TGTGCCAGCAGCGGGGCTAGCGGGGGCCCCTACGAGCAGTACTTC
CASSGASGGPYEQYF
>TRBV5-6|TRBJ2-1|TRBD2|.
TGTGCCAGCAGCTCCTTGGCGGGGGGGCTTGGCAATGAGCAGTTCTTC
CASSSLAGGLGNEQFF
>TRBV5-1|TRBJ2-2|.|.
TGCGCCAGCAGCTTGGCCAGGGCCTCGAACACCGGGGAGCTGTTTTTT
CASSLARASNTGELFF
>TRBV4-1|TRBJ1-2|TRBD1|once
TGCGCCAGCAGCCAAGCAGGGCAGGGGGCTTATGGCTACACCTTC
CASSQAGQGAYGYTF
>TRBV15|TRBJ2-3|TRBD2|.
TGTGCCACCAGCAGAGATAAGAGTAGCGGGGGGCAAATGGCAGATACGCAGTATTTT
CATSRDKSSGGQMADTQYF
>TRBV5-4|TRBJ1-1|.|.
TGTGCCAGCAGCTCACAGGGAGTCACTGAAGCTTTCTTT
CASSSQGVTEAFF
>TRBV7-9|TRBJ1-1|.|.
TGTGCCAGCAGCCGGCGGGGGGACCATCCTGAAGCTTTCTTT
CASSRRGDHPEAFF
>TRBV7-2|TRBJ2-1|.|.
TGTGCCAGCAGCTTAGCCGGGAGCTCCTACAATGAGCAGTTCTTC
CASSLAGSSYNEQFF
>TRBV29-1|TRBJ1-2|TRBD1|.
TGCAGCGTGAGGGGACAGGCGATACGAGGCTACACCTTC
CSVRGQAIRGYTF
>TRBV7-3|TRBJ1-6|.|few
TGTGCCAGCAGCCTAACAGGCGTTAATTCACCCCTCCACTTT
CASSLTGVNSPLHF
>TRBV6-6|TRBJ1-5|.|.
TGTGCCAGCAGTTACGAGAGCACAGTATCTCAGCCCCAGCATTTT
CASSYESTVSQPQHF
>TRBV10-3|TRBJ1-3|.|.
TGTGCCACAGCACAGACAGTTTCCAGCTCTGGAAACACCATATATTTT
CATAQTVSSSGNTIYF
>TRBV27|TRBJ1-2|.|.
TGTGCCAGCAGTTCCACTTCACCCGAAGGGGGCTACACCTTC
CASSSTSPEGGYTF
>TRBV6-6|TRBJ1-6|.|.
TGTGCCAGCAGTTACTACAGCCGCAATAATTCACCCCTCCACTTT
CASSYYSRNNSPLHF
>TRBV6-1|TRBJ1-1|TRBD1|.
TGTGCCAGCAGGGGGACAGGCCACATGAACACTGAAGCTTTCTTT
CASRGTGHMNTEAFF
>TRBV6-6|TRBJ1-5|.|.
TGTGCCAGCAGCCGGGACCTCCACGGCAATCAGCCCCAGCATTTT
CASSRDLHGNQPQHF
>TRBV29-1|TRBJ2-2|.|.
TGCAGCGTTGTGGGCAGGACGGGGACCGGGGAGCTGTTTTTT
CSVVGRTGTGELFF
>TRBV19|TRBJ2-1|.|.
TGTGCCAGTAGTACTGAGGGAAGGGTCTACAATGAGCAGTTCTTC
CASSTEGRVYNEQFF
>TRBV14|TRBJ2-1|TRBD2|.
TGTGCCAGCAGCCGGTTAGGAGCTAGCGGGGGGCACTACAATGAGCAGTTCTTC
CASSRLGASGGHYNEQFF
>TRBV19|TRBJ2-1|.|.
TGTGCCAGTAGTATTACAGGCAAAGAGCAGTTCTTC
CASSITGKEQFF
>TRBV7-2|TRBJ1-2|TRBD1|.
TGTGCCAGCAGCTTAGGGGCAGGGGGCGCCGGCTATGGCTACACCTTC
CASSLGAGGAGYGYTF
>TRBV7-2|TRBJ1-6|.|.
TGTGCCAGCAGCTTATGGCCAGAGAGTTCACCCCTCCACTTT
CASSLWPESSPLHF
>TRBV7-6|TRBJ1-5|TRBD1|.
TGTGCCAGCAGCTTCTCGGGACAGGGAGATCAGCCCCAGCATTTT
CASSFSGQGDQPQHF
>TRBV5-1|TRBJ1-2|.|.
TGCGCCAGCAGCTCTGCTATCGACTATGGCTACACCTTC
CASSSAIDYGYTF
>TRBV28|TRBJ2-7|TRBD1|.
TGTGCCAGCAGTTCCCGGACAGGGGGCAGGTACGAGCAGTACTTC
CASSSRTGGRYEQYF
>TRBV5-1|TRBJ2-1|.|.
TGCGCCAGCCACGTAGCACAGGGCTCGACGGGGGAGCAGTTCTTC
CASHVAQGSTGEQFF
>TRBV6-1|TRBJ1-2|.|.
TGTGCCAGCAGTGAAAACCGGGGCGGGGGCTCAGGCTATGGCTACACCTTC
CASSENRGGGSGYGYTF
>TRBV18|TRBJ2-5|TRBD2|.
TGTGCCAGCTCATCAGGACTAGCCATAATCCAAGAGACCCAGTACTTC
CASSSGLAIIQETQYF
>TRBV10-3|TRBJ2-1|TRBD2|.
TGTGCCATCAGGAGCCTAGCGGACAACAATGAGCAGTTCTTC
CAIRSLADNNEQFF
>TRBV21-1|TRBJ1-6|.|.
TGTGCCAGCAGCAAAAAGGACTACAGGGGGCTTTCGTCCTATAATTCACCCCTCCACTTT
CASSKKDYRGLSSYNSPLHF
>TRBV25-1|TRBJ2-5|TRBD1|.
TGTGCCAGCAGTGAATATATAGGGGGCGTTGAGACCCAGTACTTC
CASSEYIGGVETQYF
>TRBV9|TRBJ2-7|TRBD2|once
TGTGCCAGCAGCGCGAGCAATAGCGGGGAGCAGTACTTC
CASSASNSGEQYF
>TRBV7-8|TRBJ1-1|.|.
TGTGCCAGCAGCTTAGAGGCATTCCCGAACACTGAAGCTTTCTTT
CASSLEAFPNTEAFF
>TRBV6-5|TRBJ1-6|TRBD1|.
TGTGCCAGCAGGGCTAGACAGGGTAATTCACCCCTCCACTTT
CASRARQGNSPLHF
>TRBV11-2|TRBJ1-4|.|.
TGTGCCAGCAGCTTAGATTTGACAGTGGGGGTAGAAAAACTGTTTTTT
CASSLDLTVGVEKLFF